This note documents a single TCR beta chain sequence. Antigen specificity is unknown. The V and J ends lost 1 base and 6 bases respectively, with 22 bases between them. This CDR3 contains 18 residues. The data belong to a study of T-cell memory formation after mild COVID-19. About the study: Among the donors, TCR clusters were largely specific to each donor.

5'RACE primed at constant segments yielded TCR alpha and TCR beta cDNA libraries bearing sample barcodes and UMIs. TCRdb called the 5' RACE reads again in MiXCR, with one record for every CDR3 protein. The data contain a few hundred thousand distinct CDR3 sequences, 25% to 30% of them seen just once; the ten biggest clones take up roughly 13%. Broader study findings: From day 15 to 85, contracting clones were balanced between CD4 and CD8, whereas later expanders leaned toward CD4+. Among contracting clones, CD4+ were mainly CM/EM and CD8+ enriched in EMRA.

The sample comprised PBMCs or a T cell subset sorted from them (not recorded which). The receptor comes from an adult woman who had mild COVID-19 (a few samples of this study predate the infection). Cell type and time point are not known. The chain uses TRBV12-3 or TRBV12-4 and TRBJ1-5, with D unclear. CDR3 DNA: TGTGCCAGCAGTTTAGGGTCCAAGGGAATTAGAGAAGTTCAGCCCCAGCATTTT. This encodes CASSLGSKGIREVQPQHF.